The present T cell receptor beta chain was sequenced within a study of blood T cell repertoires in COVID-19. Study overall: Nucleic acid was either cDNA or gDNA, and it came from T cells, B-cell-depleted T cells, or PBMCs.

The table came from immunoSEQ multiplex PCR; TCRdb's copy has only in-frame clones and leaves some out. Among about 340,000 clones listed, around nine tenths were seen once. This CDR3 region has 14 residues. Losses at the gene ends were 7 bases for V and 4 bases for J; bases not matched to a gene: 11. CDR1 and CDR2 (germline): SQVTM, ANQGSEA. The sample holds one count of this clone. Sequences were obtained from peripheral blood. This sequence originates from a woman aged 18-35 years who had recovered from COVID-19. The V call is TRBV29-1, the J call TRBJ2-5, with 8 bases lining up with TRBD2. CDR3 DNA sequence: TGCAGCGCAACTTTAGCGGGAAGGGCAGAGACCCAGTACTTC. Translated, it gives CSATLAGRAETQYF.